This TCR beta chain was captured by sequencing in a study of post-analysis software for immune sequencing data (dated by TCRdb to between 2014 and 2017). At the level of the whole study: Recorded disease courses included relapsing-remitting, secondary progressive and progressive-relapsing multiple sclerosis, with some patients lacking subtype annotation. A subset of samples was prepared in parallel using single-end sample barcoding, then pooled and co-amplified after Illumina adapter ligation. The multiple sclerosis patient repertoires were compared with 11 previously published healthy control repertoires from donors aged roughly 6 to 25 years.

This clonotype was seen more than once but under ten times. Its antigen is still unknown. No base qualities exist here, and no much larger clone lies one base off it. To demonstrate the VDJtools post-analysis software, TCR beta repertoires were profiled from the peripheral blood of more than 10 young patients with multiple sclerosis. The patients with multiple sclerosis were children and adolescents between roughly 6 and 17 years of age. Libraries were built with PCR. Sequencing used an Illumina HiSeq 2500. To reduce PCR and sequencing biases, unique molecular identifiers were incorporated into the TCR beta cDNA libraries. Every 1 to 10 million input T cells yielded 500,000 or so cDNA molecules, meaning each molecule approximated one T cell. The patient libraries were prepared and sequenced with the same protocol used for the earlier healthy control dataset. Within a given batch, samples were prepared together, multiplexed and sequenced on the same HiSeq lane. For the original study's pipeline: Raw barcoded reads were processed with MIGEC, and single-read molecular identifier groups were discarded before consensus assembly and CDR3 extraction. VDJtools was used for post-analysis of the clonotype tables, with diversity normalized by down-sampling every dataset to the smallest sample size. To correct batch-related cross-sample contamination, repertoire overlap clustering matched CDR3 amino acid sequences but not nucleotide sequences. TCRdb redid the processing of the public reads, applying fastp at Q25 and MiXCR, and retained in-frame beta chains. Every CDR3 protein is listed once, alongside the most common genes and DNA of its rows. Clone size and V and J calls follow TCRdb, not the original study. The table for this sample lists approximately 630,000 distinct CDR3 sequences; approximately 59% of them were counted only once. About 10% of the sample belongs to the ten largest clones.

Sequences ENHRY (CDR1) and SYGVKD (CDR2) are obtained from the germline V gene. V is shortened by 6 bases, J by 7 bases, and the region joining them spans 10 bases. Its CDR3 holds 12 amino acids, cysteine through phenylalanine. Only the CDR3 DNA is retained, 36 bases long and in frame from the first base. Findings and caveats that apply to the study as a whole: The control group was slightly older than the multiple sclerosis patient group. Patients showed significantly higher frequencies than controls for five TRBV segments, among them TRBV5-6, TRBV5-1 and TRBV20-1. Direct clustering with F measure revealed strong co-clustering of samples prepared in the same batch, which led to a batch-effect correction. Compared with controls, multiple sclerosis patients had significantly lower normalized Chao1 diversity, a finding suggesting substantial peripheral T-cell clonal expansion.

This chain joins TRBV10-3 to TRBJ2-1; TRBD1 is perhaps the D gene, given 6 matching bases. The clonotype comes from a girl aged 2 to 10 with multiple sclerosis. The source material was blood. The CDR3 protein is CAIRGAQNEQFF. The nucleotides are TGTGCCATCAGGGGGGCGCAGAATGAGCAGTTCTTC.